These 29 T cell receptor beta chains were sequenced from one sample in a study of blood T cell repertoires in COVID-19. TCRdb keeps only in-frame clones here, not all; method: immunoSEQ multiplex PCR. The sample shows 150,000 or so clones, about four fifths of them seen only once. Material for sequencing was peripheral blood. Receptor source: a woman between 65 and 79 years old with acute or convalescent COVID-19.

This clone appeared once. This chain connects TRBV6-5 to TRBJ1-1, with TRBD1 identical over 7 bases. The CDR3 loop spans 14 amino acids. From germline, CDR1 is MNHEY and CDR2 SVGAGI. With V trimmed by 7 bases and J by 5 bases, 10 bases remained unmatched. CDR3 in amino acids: CASNVGTEQTEAFF. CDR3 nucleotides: TGTGCCAGCAACGTCGGGACAGAACAAACTGAAGCTTTCTTT.

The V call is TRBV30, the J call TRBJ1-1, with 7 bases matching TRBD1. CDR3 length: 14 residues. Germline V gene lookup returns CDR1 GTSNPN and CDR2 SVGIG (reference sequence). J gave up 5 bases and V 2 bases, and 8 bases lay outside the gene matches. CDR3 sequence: CAWSFGRGWTEAFF. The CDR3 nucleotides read TGTGCCTGGAGTTTCGGCAGGGGGTGGACTGAAGCTTTCTTT. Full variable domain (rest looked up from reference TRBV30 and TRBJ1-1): SQTIHQWPATLVQPVGSPLSLECTVEGTSNPNLYWYRQAAGRGLQLLFYSVGIGQISSEVPQNLSASRPQDRQFILSSKKLLLSDSGFYLCAWSFGRGWTEAFFGQGTRLTVV.

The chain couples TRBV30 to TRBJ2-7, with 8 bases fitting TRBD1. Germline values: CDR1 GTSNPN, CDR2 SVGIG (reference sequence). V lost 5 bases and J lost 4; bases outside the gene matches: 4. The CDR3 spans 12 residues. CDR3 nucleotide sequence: TGTGCCTGGGGGGACAGGAGGTACGAGCAGTACTTC. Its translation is CAWGDRRYEQYF.

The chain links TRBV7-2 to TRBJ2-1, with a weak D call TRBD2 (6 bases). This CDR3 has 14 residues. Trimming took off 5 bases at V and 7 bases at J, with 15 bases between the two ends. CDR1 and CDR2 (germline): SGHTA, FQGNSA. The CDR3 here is CASSPLRAGNEQFF. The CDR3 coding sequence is TGTGCCAGCAGCCCCCTACGCGCGGGAAATGAGCAGTTCTTC.

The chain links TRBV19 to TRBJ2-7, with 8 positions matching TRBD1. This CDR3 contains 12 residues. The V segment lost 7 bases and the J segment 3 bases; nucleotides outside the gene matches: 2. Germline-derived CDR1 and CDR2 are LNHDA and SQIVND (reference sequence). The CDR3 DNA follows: TGTGCCAGTACGGGGACAGGCTACGAGCAGTACTTC. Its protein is CASTGTGYEQYF.

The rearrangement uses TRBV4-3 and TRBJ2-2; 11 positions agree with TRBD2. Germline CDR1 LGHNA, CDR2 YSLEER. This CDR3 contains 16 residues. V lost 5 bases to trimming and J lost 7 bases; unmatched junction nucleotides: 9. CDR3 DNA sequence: TGCGCCAGCAGCGTAGGTCGGACTAGCGGGTTCGGGGAGCTGTTTTTT. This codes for CASSVGRTSGFGELFF.

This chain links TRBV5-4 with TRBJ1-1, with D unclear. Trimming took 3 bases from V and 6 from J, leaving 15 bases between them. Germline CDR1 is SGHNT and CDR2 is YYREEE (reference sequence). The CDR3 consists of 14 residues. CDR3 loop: CASSSKRHGSEAFF. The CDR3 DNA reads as TGTGCCAGCAGCTCCAAGCGGCACGGGTCTGAAGCTTTCTTT.

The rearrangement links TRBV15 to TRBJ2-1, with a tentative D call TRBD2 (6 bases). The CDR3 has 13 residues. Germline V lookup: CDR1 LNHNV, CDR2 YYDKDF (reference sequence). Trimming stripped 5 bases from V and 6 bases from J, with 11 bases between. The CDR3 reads CATSEGTANEQFF. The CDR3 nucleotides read TGTGCCACCAGCGAAGGGACTGCCAATGAGCAGTTCTTC.

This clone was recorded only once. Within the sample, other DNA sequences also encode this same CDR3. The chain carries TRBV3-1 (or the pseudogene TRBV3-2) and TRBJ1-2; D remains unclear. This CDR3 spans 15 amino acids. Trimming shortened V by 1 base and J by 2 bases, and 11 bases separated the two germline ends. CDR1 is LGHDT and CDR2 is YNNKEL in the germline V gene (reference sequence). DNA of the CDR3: TGTGCCAGCAGCCAAGGAACGCAGTCAAACTATGGCTACACCTTC. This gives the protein CASSQGTQSNYGYTF.

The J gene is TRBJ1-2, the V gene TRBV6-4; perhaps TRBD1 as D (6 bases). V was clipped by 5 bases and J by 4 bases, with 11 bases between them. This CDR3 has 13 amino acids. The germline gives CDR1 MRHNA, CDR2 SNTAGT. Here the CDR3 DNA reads TGTGCCAGCAGTCGACAGGAAGGCTATGGCTACACCTTC. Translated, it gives CASSRQEGYGYTF.

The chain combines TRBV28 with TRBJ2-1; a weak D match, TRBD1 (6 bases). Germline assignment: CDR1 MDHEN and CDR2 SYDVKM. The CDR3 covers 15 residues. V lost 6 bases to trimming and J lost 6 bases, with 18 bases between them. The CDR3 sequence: CASSLLGGIINEQFF. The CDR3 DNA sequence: TGTGCCAGCAGCCTTCTAGGGGGAATAATCAATGAGCAGTTCTTC.

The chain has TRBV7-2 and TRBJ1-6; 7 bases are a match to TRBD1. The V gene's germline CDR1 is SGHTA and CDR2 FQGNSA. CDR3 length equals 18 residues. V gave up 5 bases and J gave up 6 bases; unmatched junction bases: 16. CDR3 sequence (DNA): TGTGCCAGCAGCCCCATTTACGACCGGGACAGAGTTAATTCACCCCTCCACTTT. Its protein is CASSPIYDRDRVNSPLHF.

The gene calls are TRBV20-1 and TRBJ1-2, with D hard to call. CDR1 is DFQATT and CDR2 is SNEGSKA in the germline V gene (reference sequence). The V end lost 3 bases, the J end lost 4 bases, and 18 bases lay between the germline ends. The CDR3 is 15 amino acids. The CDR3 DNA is TGCAGTGCTAGTTTGGCAGGCCACTTGGGCTATGGCTACACCTTC. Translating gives CSASLAGHLGYGYTF.

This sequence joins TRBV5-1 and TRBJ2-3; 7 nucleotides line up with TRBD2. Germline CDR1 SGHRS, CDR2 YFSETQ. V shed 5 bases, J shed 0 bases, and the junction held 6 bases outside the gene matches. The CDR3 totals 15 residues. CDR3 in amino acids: CASRVAGVSTDTQYF. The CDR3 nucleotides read TGCGCCAGCAGAGTTGCGGGGGTTAGCACAGATACGCAGTATTTT.

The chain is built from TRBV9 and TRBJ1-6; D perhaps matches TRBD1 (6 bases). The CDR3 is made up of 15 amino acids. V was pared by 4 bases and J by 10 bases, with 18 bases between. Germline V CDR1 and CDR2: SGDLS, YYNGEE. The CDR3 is CASSPRAGEHSPLHF. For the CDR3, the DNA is TGTGCCAGCAGCCCAAGGGCAGGGGAGCACTCACCCCTCCACTTT.

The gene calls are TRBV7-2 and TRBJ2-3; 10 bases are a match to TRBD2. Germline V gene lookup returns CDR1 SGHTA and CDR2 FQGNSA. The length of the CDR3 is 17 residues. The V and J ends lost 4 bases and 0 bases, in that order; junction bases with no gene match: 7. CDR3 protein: CASSSDLAGASTDTQYF. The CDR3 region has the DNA TGTGCCAGCAGCTCGGACCTAGCGGGAGCTAGCACAGATACGCAGTATTTT.

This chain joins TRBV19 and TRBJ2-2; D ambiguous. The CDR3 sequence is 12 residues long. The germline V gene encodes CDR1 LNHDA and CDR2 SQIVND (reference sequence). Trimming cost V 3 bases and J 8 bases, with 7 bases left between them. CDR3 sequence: CASSIYPGELFF. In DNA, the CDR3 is TGTGCCAGTAGTATCTATCCAGGGGAGCTGTTTTTT.

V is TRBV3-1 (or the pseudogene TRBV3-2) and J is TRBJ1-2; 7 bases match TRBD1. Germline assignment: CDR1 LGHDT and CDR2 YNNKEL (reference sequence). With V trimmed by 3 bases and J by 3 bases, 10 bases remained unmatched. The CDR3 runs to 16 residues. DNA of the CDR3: TGTGCCAGCAGCCATTTCAGGGGACAGTTAGACTATGGCTACACCTTC. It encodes CASSHFRGQLDYGYTF.

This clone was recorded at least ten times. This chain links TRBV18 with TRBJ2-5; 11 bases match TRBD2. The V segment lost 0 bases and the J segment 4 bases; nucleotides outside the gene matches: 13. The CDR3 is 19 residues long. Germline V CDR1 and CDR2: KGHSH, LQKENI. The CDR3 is CASSPPTSGVSSPRETQYF. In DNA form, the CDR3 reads TGTGCCAGCTCACCACCGACTAGCGGGGTTTCCAGTCCGCGAGAGACCCAGTACTTC. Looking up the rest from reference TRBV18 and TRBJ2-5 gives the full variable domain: NAGVMQNPRHLVRRRGQEARLRCSPMKGHSHVYWYRQLPEEGLKFMVYLQKENIIDESGMPKERFSAEFPKEGPSILRIQQVVRGDSAAYFCASSPPTSGVSSPRETQYFGPGTRLLVL.

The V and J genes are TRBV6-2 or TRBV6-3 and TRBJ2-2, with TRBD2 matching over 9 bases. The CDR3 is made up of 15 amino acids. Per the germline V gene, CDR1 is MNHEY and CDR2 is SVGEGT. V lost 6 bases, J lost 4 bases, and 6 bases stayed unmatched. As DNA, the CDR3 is TGTGCCAGCAGCCAGACTAGCGGAGCCACCGGGGAGCTGTTTTTT. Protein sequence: CASSQTSGATGELFF.

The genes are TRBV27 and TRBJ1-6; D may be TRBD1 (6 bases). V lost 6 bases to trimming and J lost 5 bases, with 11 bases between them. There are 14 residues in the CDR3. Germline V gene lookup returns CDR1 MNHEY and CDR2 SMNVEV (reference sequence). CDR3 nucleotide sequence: TGTGCCAGCAGACAGGGCTCTCATAATTCACCCCTCCACTTT. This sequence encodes CASRQGSHNSPLHF.

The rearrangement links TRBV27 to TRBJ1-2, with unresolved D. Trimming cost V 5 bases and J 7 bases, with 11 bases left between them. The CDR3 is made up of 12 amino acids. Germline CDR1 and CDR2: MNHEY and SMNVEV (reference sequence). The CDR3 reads CASSQGSGGYTF. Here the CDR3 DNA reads TGTGCCAGCAGTCAAGGGAGTGGTGGCTACACCTTC.

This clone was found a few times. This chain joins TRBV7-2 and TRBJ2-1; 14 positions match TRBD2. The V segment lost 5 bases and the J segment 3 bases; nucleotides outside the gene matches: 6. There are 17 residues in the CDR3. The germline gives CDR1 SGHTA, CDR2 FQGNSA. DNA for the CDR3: TGTGCCAGCAGCACCCAGGGACTAGCGGGGGACTACAATGAGCAGTTCTTC. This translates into CASSTQGLAGDYNEQFF. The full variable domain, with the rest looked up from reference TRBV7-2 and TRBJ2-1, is GAGVSQSPSNKVTEKGKDVELRCDPISGHTALYWYRQSLGQGLEFLIYFQGNSAPDKSGLPSDRFSAERTGGSVSTLTIQRTQQEDSAVYLCASSTQGLAGDYNEQFFGPGTRLTVL.

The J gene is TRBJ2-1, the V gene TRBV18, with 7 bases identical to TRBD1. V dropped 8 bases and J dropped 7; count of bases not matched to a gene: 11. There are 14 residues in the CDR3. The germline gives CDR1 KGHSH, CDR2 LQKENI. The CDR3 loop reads CASVGTVGRNEQFF. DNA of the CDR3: TGTGCCAGCGTAGGGACAGTTGGGCGTAATGAGCAGTTCTTC. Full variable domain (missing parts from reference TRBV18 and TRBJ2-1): NAGVMQNPRHLVRRRGQEARLRCSPMKGHSHVYWYRQLPEEGLKFMVYLQKENIIDESGMPKERFSAEFPKEGPSILRIQQVVRGDSAAYFCASVGTVGRNEQFFGPGTRLTVL.

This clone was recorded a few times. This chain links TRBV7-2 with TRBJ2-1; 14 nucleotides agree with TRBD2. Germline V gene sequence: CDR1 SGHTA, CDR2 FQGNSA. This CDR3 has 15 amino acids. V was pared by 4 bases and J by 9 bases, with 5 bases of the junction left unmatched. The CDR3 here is CASSSGLAGVLEQFF. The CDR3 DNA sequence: TGTGCCAGCAGCTCGGGACTAGCGGGAGTTCTTGAGCAGTTCTTC.

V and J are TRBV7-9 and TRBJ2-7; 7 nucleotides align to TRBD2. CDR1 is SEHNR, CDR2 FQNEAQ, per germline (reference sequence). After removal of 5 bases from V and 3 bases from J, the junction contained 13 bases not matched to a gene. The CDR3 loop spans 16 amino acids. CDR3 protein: CASSAFLTGGSYEQYF. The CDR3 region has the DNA TGTGCCAGCAGCGCCTTTCTGACTGGCGGGAGCTACGAGCAGTACTTC. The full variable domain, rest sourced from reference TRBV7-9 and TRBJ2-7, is DTGVSQNPRHKITKRGQNVTFRCDPISEHNRLYWYRQTLGQGPEFLTYFQNEAQLEKSRLLSDRFSAERPKGSFSTLEIQRTEQGDSAMYLCASSAFLTGGSYEQYFGPGTRLTVT.

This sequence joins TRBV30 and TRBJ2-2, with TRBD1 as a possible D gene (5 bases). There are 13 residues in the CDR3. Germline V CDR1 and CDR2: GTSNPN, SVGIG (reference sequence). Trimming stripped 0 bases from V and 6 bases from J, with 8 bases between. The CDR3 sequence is CAWSVVRAGELFF. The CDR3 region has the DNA TGTGCCTGGAGTGTAGTCAGGGCCGGGGAGCTGTTTTTT.

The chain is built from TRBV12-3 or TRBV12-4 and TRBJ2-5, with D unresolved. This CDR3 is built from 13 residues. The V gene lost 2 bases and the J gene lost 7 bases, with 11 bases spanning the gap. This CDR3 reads CASSLKPTSTQYF. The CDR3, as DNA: TGTGCCAGCAGTTTAAAGCCCACGTCGACCCAGTACTTC.

The CDR3 spells CAWRPTRTGSGNTIYF. In DNA form, the CDR3 reads TGTGCCTGGAGGCCTACAAGGACAGGGTCTGGAAACACCATATATTTT. This rearrangement joins TRBV30 to TRBJ1-3; 8 bases align to TRBD1. CDR3 length: 16 residues. Trimming cost V 3 bases and J 1 base; bases outside gene matches: 8. Germline V lookup: CDR1 GTSNPN, CDR2 SVGIG (reference sequence).